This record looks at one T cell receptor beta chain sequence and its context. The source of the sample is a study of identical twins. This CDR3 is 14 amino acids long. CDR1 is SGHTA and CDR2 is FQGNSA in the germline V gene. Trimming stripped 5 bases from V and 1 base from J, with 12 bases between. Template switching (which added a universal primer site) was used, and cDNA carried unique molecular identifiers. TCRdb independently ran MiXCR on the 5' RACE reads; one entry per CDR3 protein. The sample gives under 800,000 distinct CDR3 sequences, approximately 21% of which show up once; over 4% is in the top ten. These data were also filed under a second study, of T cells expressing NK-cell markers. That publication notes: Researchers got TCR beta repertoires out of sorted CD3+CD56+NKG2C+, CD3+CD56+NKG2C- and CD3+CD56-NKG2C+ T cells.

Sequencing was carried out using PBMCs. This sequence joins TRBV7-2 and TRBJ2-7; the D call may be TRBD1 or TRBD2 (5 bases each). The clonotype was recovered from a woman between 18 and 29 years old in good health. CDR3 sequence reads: CASSHRDGSYEQYF. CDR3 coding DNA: TGTGCCAGCAGCCACCGGGACGGGTCCTACGAGCAGTACTTC.